This T cell receptor beta chain is from a study of T-cell memory formation after mild COVID-19. In the study overall: TCR clusters were mostly donor specific.

Trimming stripped 3 bases from V and 7 bases from J, with 12 bases between. The CDR3 has 14 amino acids. CDR1 is MGHDK, CDR2 SYGVNS, per germline. Study-wide findings and caveats: Contracting CD8+ clones were enriched in EMRA, CD4+ mainly in CM and EM.

As concerns this clonotype: The antigen is not known.

Constant-segment primers were used for 5'RACE, and the resulting TCR alpha and TCR beta cDNA libraries carried sample barcodes and UMIs. TCRdb independently ran MiXCR on the 5' RACE reads; one entry per CDR3 protein. The sample shows a few hundred thousand distinct CDR3 sequences, more than 20% of them seen only once. The source of this sequence is an adult woman who had mild COVID-19 (a few samples of this study predate the infection). Cell type and time point are not known. The chain has TRBV25-1 and TRBJ2-2; no reliable D call. The material sequenced was PBMCs or a T cell subset sorted from them (not recorded which). CDR3 in DNA: TGTGCCAGCAGTGAGGTCCACTCCGACGGGGAGCTGTTTTTT. Protein sequence: CASSEVHSDGELFF.